The 20 T cell receptor beta chains presented below share a single source sample, sequenced in a study of cytomegalovirus exposure and HLA in healthy donors. Vbeta (60) and Jbeta (13) primers were used in the PCR. Assay: immunoSEQ multiplex PCR; the TCRdb copy retains only in-frame clones and omits some. The sample contains more than 130,000 clones, less than 85% of which appear only once. Sequenced material: PBMCs. Receptors were obtained from a man aged 35 to 55 in good health and CMV-seropositive.

In its sample, this clone was seen a few times. The chain joins TRBV29-1 to TRBJ2-1, with D tentatively TRBD1 (7 bases). CDR3 length: 18 amino acids. From germline, CDR1 is SQVTM and CDR2 ANQGSEA. Trimming pared 8 bases from V and 5 bases from J, leaving 31 bases between. In nucleotides, the CDR3 is TGCAGCACCAGCGTTTCCTTACTCCGACAGGGACTTAACAATGAGCAGTTCTTC. It encodes CSTSVSLLRQGLNNEQFF.

The table lists this clone with a few counts. The CDR3 sequence: CASGRRDIQYF. The CDR3 DNA reads as TGTGCCAGTGGTCGCAGGGACATTCAGTACTTC. V and J are TRBV19 and TRBJ2-4; perhaps TRBD1 as D (5 bases). V was shortened by 8 bases and J by 8 bases, with 10 bases between the two germline ends. Germline V gives CDR1 LNHDA, CDR2 SQIVND (reference sequence). This CDR3 comprises 11 residues.

The chain uses TRBV5-8 and TRBJ1-2; 8 bases are a match to TRBD1. The CDR3 is 17 amino acids. Germline CDR1 reads SGHTS; CDR2 reads YDEGEE. V lost 0 bases, J lost 3 bases, and 10 bases stayed unmatched. The CDR3 is CASSLAETGARYYGYTF. In nucleotides, the CDR3 is TGTGCCAGCAGCTTGGCCGAGACAGGGGCTCGTTACTATGGCTACACCTTC.

This sequence joins TRBV5-1 and TRBJ2-3; D not certain. Trimming left V 2 bases short and J 3 bases short, with 13 bases between. Germline CDR1 SGHRS, CDR2 YFSETQ. This CDR3 region has 15 residues. The CDR3 DNA reads TGCGCCAGCAGCTTAAGAGGTGTGAGGACAGATACGCAGTATTTT. Amino acids: CASSLRGVRTDTQYF.

This clone was observed a single time. The chain couples TRBV5-1 to TRBJ2-5; the D gene is possibly TRBD2 (5 bases). Germline CDR1 reads SGHRS; CDR2 reads YFSETQ. Trimming cost V 4 bases and J 1 base, with 5 bases left between them. This CDR3 has 12 residues. CDR3 region: CASSRGQETQYF. CDR3 DNA sequence: TGCGCCAGCAGCCGGGGCCAAGAGACCCAGTACTTC.

The chain couples TRBV10-3 to TRBJ2-7; 7 positions match TRBD1. The V gene's germline CDR1 is ENHRY and CDR2 SYGVKD. The CDR3 covers 14 residues. V was clipped by 10 bases and J by 0 bases; unmatched bases: 9. This CDR3 is CASWPGQRSYEQYF. The CDR3 DNA reads as TGTGCCAGCTGGCCGGGACAGCGCTCCTACGAGCAGTACTTC.

This clone was observed a few times. This chain connects TRBV30 to TRBJ2-1; D is perhaps TRBD2 (8 bases). V lost 3 bases and J lost 6, with 18 bases in between. CDR3 length equals 15 residues. Per germline, CDR1 GTSNPN and CDR2 SVGIG (reference sequence). For the CDR3, the DNA is TGTGCCTGGAGCAGGGGGACTAGTTTTTTCAATGAGCAGTTCTTC. It is translated as CAWSRGTSFFNEQFF. Looking up the rest from reference TRBV30 and TRBJ2-1 gives the full variable domain: SQTIHQWPATLVQPVGSPLSLECTVEGTSNPNLYWYRQAAGRGLQLLFYSVGIGQISSEVPQNLSASRPQDRQFILSSKKLLLSDSGFYLCAWSRGTSFFNEQFFGPGTRLTVL.

V and J are TRBV6-5 and TRBJ1-4, with D possibly matching TRBD1 (6 bases). V was shortened by 2 bases and J by 5 bases, with 12 bases between the two germline ends. Germline V CDR1 and CDR2: MNHEY, SVGAGI. This CDR3 has 15 amino acids. The CDR3 DNA reads as TGTGCCAGCAGTTACGGGGCAGGGGTAAATGAAAAACTGTTTTTT. Residues: CASSYGAGVNEKLFF.

This chain uses TRBV5-6 with TRBJ2-7; 9 bases align to TRBD1. J lost 4 bases, V lost 4 bases, and 9 bases had no gene match. This CDR3 has 15 amino acids. Looked up from germline, CDR1 is SGHDT and CDR2 is YYEEEE. The CDR3 protein is CASSPGTGSAYEQYF. In DNA form, the CDR3 reads TGTGCCAGCAGCCCGGGGACAGGGAGTGCGTACGAGCAGTACTTC.

The gene calls are TRBV4-1 and TRBJ2-7, with a tentative D call TRBD1 (6 bases). The CDR3 runs to 17 residues. V lost 1 base, J lost 2 bases, and 18 bases lay in between. The germline gives CDR1 MGHRA, CDR2 YSYEKL. The CDR3 DNA sequence: TGCGCCAGCAGCCAAGCCTTCCCCGACAGGCCACCCTACGAGCAGTACTTC. Its protein product is CASSQAFPDRPPYEQYF.

V and J are TRBV28 and TRBJ2-5, with D possibly being TRBD2 (5 bases). Trimming took 6 bases from V and 4 from J, leaving 12 bases between them. The CDR3 loop spans 13 amino acids. The germline gives CDR1 MDHEN, CDR2 SYDVKM. This chain's CDR3 is CASRRGLGETQYF. CDR3 coding DNA: TGTGCCAGCAGACGCGGACTTGGAGAGACCCAGTACTTC.

CDR3 loop: CAASGQGTSYEQYF. CDR3 bases: TGTGCCGCCTCGGGACAGGGGACTTCCTACGAGCAGTACTTC. The chain employs TRBV10-3 and TRBJ2-7, with 10 bases matching TRBD1. This CDR3 is 14 amino acids long. Germline V gene lookup returns CDR1 ENHRY and CDR2 SYGVKD. The V gene end was trimmed by 11 bases and the J gene end by 1 base; junction bases not matched to a gene: 8.

The V call is TRBV28, the J call TRBJ2-5; no clear D. This CDR3 region has 12 residues. Trimming took off 6 bases at V and 5 bases at J, with 10 bases between the two ends. The germline V gene has CDR1 MDHEN and CDR2 SYDVKM. The CDR3 protein is CASSSTGETQYF. The CDR3 region has the DNA TGTGCCAGCAGCTCGACTGGGGAGACCCAGTACTTC.

The V call is TRBV7-2, the J call TRBJ1-6; TRBD1 matches 9 bases. CDR1 SGHTA and CDR2 FQGNSA come from the germline V gene. This CDR3 is built from 16 residues. With V trimmed by 3 bases and J by 6 bases, 6 bases remained unmatched. This CDR3 reads CASSLLGQGFNSPLHF. CDR3 nucleotide sequence: TGTGCCAGCAGCTTGCTGGGACAGGGATTTAATTCACCCCTCCACTTT.

The rearrangement uses TRBV4-2 and TRBJ2-1, with D tentatively TRBD2 (5 bases). Trimming shortened V by 2 bases and J by 10 bases, and 12 bases separated the two germline ends. The germline CDR1 and CDR2 sequences are LGHNA and YNFKEQ. CDR3 length: 13 residues. CDR3 nucleotide sequence: TGTGCCAGCAGCCAACGAGGGATTAACGAGCAGTTCTTC. Residues: CASSQRGINEQFF.

The chain carries TRBV7-2 and TRBJ1-2; unclear D gene. Germline V gene data show CDR1 as SGHTA and CDR2 as FQGNSA. This CDR3 contains 12 residues. Trimming cost V 1 base and J 6 bases, with 6 bases left between them. CDR3 in amino acids: CASSLVRDGYTF. The DNA for the CDR3 is TGTGCCAGCAGCTTAGTGAGGGATGGCTACACCTTC.

For the CDR3, the DNA is TGTGCCATCAGTGGGAATTTCGGACAAATGAACACTGAAGCTTTCTTT. Residues: CAISGNFGQMNTEAFF. V and J are TRBV10-3 and TRBJ1-1, with D perhaps matching TRBD1 (5 bases). Germline V gene data show CDR1 as ENHRY and CDR2 as SYGVKD. The CDR3 totals 16 residues. Trimming removed 4 bases from V and 0 bases from J, with 15 bases in between.

This chain links TRBV5-6 with TRBJ2-7; 10 bases match TRBD1. The CDR3 consists of 15 residues. J was trimmed by 5 bases and V by 0 bases; bases with no gene match: 5. CDR1 is SGHDT, CDR2 YYEEEE, per germline. The CDR3 nucleotides read TGTGCCAGCAGCTTGGGTGACAGGGGGCTAGACGAGCAGTACTTC. Translating it yields CASSLGDRGLDEQYF.

The V call is TRBV29-1, the J call TRBJ2-3; 8 bases map to TRBD2. The V segment lost 8 bases and the J segment 2 bases; nucleotides outside the gene matches: 6. The CDR3 is 13 amino acids. Germline V lookup: CDR1 SQVTM, CDR2 ANQGSEA. The CDR3 sequence: CSCRGGFTDTQYF. In DNA form, the CDR3 reads TGCAGCTGCCGGGGGGGGTTCACAGATACGCAGTATTTT.

V usage is TRBV7-6 and J usage is TRBJ2-7; 9 nucleotides match TRBD1. The ends lost 5 bases at V and 1 base at J; junction bases unmatched: 9. CDR1 and CDR2 (germline): SGHVS, FNYEAQ. There are 16 residues in the CDR3. CDR3 protein: CASSPGQGSRSYEQYF. In nucleotides, the CDR3 is TGTGCCAGCAGCCCCGGACAGGGGAGTAGGTCCTACGAGCAGTACTTC.